This T cell receptor (beta chain) comes out of a study of response to subunit inactivated influenza vaccine. Whole-study findings and limits: It was suggested by the authors that few new T cells are recruited by each seasonal influenza vaccination.

TCRdb called the RT-PCR reads again in MiXCR, with one record for every CDR3 protein. This sample has 150,000 or so distinct CDR3 sequences, with about a tenth found just once. A note on this clonotype: Antigen unknown.

The sample consisted of non-naive T cells sorted from PBMCs, taken 40 to 50 days after vaccination. The source of this sequence is a man between 50 and 59 years old who received an inactivated influenza vaccine.

The CDR3 sequence: CASSMYTGRMGNEKLFF. DNA of the CDR3: TGTGCCAGCAGTATGTATACAGGGAGAATGGGGAATGAAAAACTGTTTTTT. The V gene is TRBV12-3 or TRBV12-4, the J gene TRBJ1-4; tentatively, D is TRBD1 (6 bases). This CDR3 is 17 amino acids long. The germline V and J ends were trimmed by 5 bases and 5 bases, with 21 bases remaining between them.